This T cell receptor (beta chain) was recorded in a study of T-cell reconstitution after alpha-beta-depleted transplantation in children. Study-wide results and limits: At the one-year point after transplant, T-cell counts and TCRbeta diversity were found to come mostly from T cells that had been newly produced. Reportedly, only several hundred clones from non-depleted graft cells drove alpha-beta T-cell counts at about two months.

The CDR3 loop spans 11 amino acids. The library targeted TCRbeta and was prepared with unique molecular identifiers. One entry per CDR3 protein results from TCRdb running MiXCR on the PCR reads. The table records about a million distinct CDR3 sequences, 25% to 30% of them present only once. A remark on this clonotype: Its matching antigen is unknown.

The sample here was PBMCs, mostly from graft donor cells, taken 360 days after TCRalphabeta/CD19-depleted stem cell transplant. The gene calls are TRBV1 and TRBJ2-7; the D segment call TRBD2 is taken from the table without a DNA check. TRBV1 is a pseudogene locus. The TCR was taken from a boy less than two years old who had a stem cell transplant for SCID, so the T cells may come from the graft donor. The CDR3 protein is CTSRQGHEQYF. For the CDR3, the DNA is TGCACCAGCAGACAGGGCCACGAGCAGTACTTC.